A single sample gave rise to the 15 T cell receptor beta chains below, sequenced in a study of blood T cell repertoires in COVID-19. Sequencing used immunoSEQ multiplex PCR; TCRdb keeps in-frame clones, though not all of them. The table shows approximately 97,000 clones, with approximately 84% occurring only once. Input material: peripheral blood. These receptors all come from a man in his fifties or sixties with acute or convalescent COVID-19.

Only one count was recorded for this clone. V is TRBV15 and J is TRBJ1-5; no firm D call. The CDR3 runs to 12 residues. Trimming stripped 0 bases from V and 9 bases from J, with 6 bases between. Germline V lookup: CDR1 LNHNV, CDR2 YYDKDF (reference sequence). This chain's CDR3 is CATSRDGGPQHF. The CDR3 nucleotides read TGTGCCACCAGCAGAGATGGAGGGCCCCAGCATTTT.

This clone was seen a handful of times. V usage is TRBV30 and J usage is TRBJ1-2; 9 nucleotides match TRBD1. V lost 1 base to trimming and J lost 4 bases; unmatched junction nucleotides: 1. From germline, CDR1 is GTSNPN and CDR2 SVGIG (reference sequence). CDR3 length equals 13 residues. The CDR3 protein is CAWSEDRGYGYTF. DNA of the CDR3: TGTGCCTGGAGTGAGGACAGGGGCTATGGCTACACCTTC.

Here the CDR3 DNA reads TGTGCCATCAGTAAACAGGGGGAAGTTACAGATACGCAGTATTTT. Translation: CAISKQGEVTDTQYF. The V call is TRBV10-3, the J call TRBJ2-3, with TRBD1 matching 8 bases. Germline CDR1 and CDR2: ENHRY and SYGVKD. The CDR3 loop spans 15 amino acids. J was trimmed by 3 bases and V by 5 bases; bases with no gene match: 7.

The V gene is TRBV5-5, the J gene TRBJ2-7; 11 nucleotides line up with TRBD1. The V gene's germline CDR1 is SGHKS and CDR2 YYEKEE (reference sequence). CDR3 size: 16 residues. Unmatched junction bases numbered 6, after V lost 1 base and J lost 3 bases. Written as DNA, the CDR3 is TGTGCCAGCAGCTTGTTAGCTGGGACAGGGGGCTACGAGCAGTACTTC. Translated: CASSLLAGTGGYEQYF.

V and J are TRBV27 and TRBJ2-1; TRBD2 matches at 7 bases. The CDR3 is 15 residues long. V shed 0 bases and J 3 bases; nucleotides not matched to a gene: 2. The germline CDR1 and CDR2 sequences are MNHEY and SMNVEV (reference sequence). Written as DNA, the CDR3 is TGTGCCAGCAGTTTATCTGCGGGGGACTACAATGAGCAGTTCTTC. Translating gives CASSLSAGDYNEQFF.

This chain links TRBV5-1 with TRBJ2-1; 9 positions agree with TRBD2. The trim removed 0 bases at V and 8 bases at J, leaving 9 bases unmatched. From germline, CDR1 is SGHRS and CDR2 YFSETQ. The CDR3 consists of 16 residues. The CDR3 region is CASSLAVAGGLHEQFF. The CDR3 nucleotides are TGCGCCAGCAGCTTGGCGGTGGCGGGAGGGCTTCATGAGCAGTTCTTC.

This clone has a single count. The J gene is TRBJ1-1, the V gene TRBV11-3; 8 bases are a match to TRBD1. The CDR3 loop spans 14 amino acids. J was trimmed by 6 bases and V by 5 bases; bases with no gene match: 8. The germline gives CDR1 SGHNT, CDR2 YENEEA. CDR3 region: CASSPRTGRAEAFF. DNA for the CDR3: TGTGCCAGCAGCCCTCGGACAGGGAGAGCTGAAGCTTTCTTT.

V is TRBV6-5 and J is TRBJ2-1; weak D call: TRBD1 (5 bases). Germline lookup yields CDR1 MNHEY and CDR2 SVGAGI. This CDR3 comprises 13 residues. Trimming took off 2 bases at V and 4 bases at J, with 6 bases between the two ends. The CDR3 spells CASSYRQYNEQFF. CDR3 coding DNA: TGTGCCAGCAGTTACCGACAGTACAATGAGCAGTTCTTC.

The CDR3 DNA reads TGCGCCAGCAGCTACCGGGACACTAGCACAGATACGCAGTATTTT. Amino acid sequence: CASSYRDTSTDTQYF. The V and J genes are TRBV4-1 and TRBJ2-3, with a possible D match to TRBD1 (6 bases). Germline V CDR1 and CDR2: MGHRA, YSYEKL. CDR3 length: 15 residues. V was trimmed by 5 bases and J by 0 bases, leaving 12 bases between them.

The rearrangement uses TRBV9 and TRBJ2-3, with 7 bases aligning to TRBD2. This CDR3 has 13 residues. Germline assignment: CDR1 SGDLS and CDR2 YYNGEE. Trimming took 2 bases from V and 3 from J; bases not matched to a gene: 0. The CDR3 sequence: CASSVGGTDTQYF. The CDR3 region has the DNA TGTGCCAGCAGCGTCGGGGGGACAGATACGCAGTATTTT.

By its share, this clone is medium-sized. The V call is TRBV10-3, the J call TRBJ2-7, with D possibly being TRBD1 (6 bases). Deletions cut 11 bases from V and 2 bases from J, with 10 bases between. Germline values: CDR1 ENHRY, CDR2 SYGVKD. This CDR3 is built from 11 residues. For the CDR3, the DNA is TGTGCCGCAGGACAGACCTACGAGCAGTACTTC. It yields the protein CAAGQTYEQYF.

The sample holds one count of this clone. The rearrangement links TRBV5-6 to TRBJ1-2, with 8 bases aligning to TRBD1. CDR3 length: 17 residues. V was clipped by 4 bases and J by 4 bases; unmatched bases: 15. The germline CDR1 and CDR2 sequences are SGHDT and YYEEEE. The CDR3 region has the DNA TGTGCCAGCAGCCTGGGGACAGGCGCAACCTCCGTCTATGGCTACACCTTC. Translated: CASSLGTGATSVYGYTF. Based on the CDR3 plus reference TRBV5-6 and TRBJ1-2, the full variable domain is DAGVTQSPTHLIKTRGQQVTLRCSPKSGHDTVSWYQQALGQGPQFIFQYYEEEERQRGNFPDRFSGHQFPNYSSELNVNALLLGDSALYLCASSLGTGATSVYGYTFGSGTRLTVV.

V usage is TRBV27 and J usage is TRBJ2-7; 12 positions agree with TRBD1. The CDR3 is 14 residues long. The germline V gene encodes CDR1 MNHEY and CDR2 SMNVEV (reference sequence). After removal of 4 bases from V and 6 bases from J, the junction contained 4 bases not matched to a gene. CDR3 in DNA: TGTGCCAGCAGTTCACGGGACAGGGGGCCCGAGCAGTACTTC. Translated, it gives CASSSRDRGPEQYF.

This rearrangement joins TRBV18 to TRBJ2-3, with no clear D. The CDR3 is 11 amino acids. Germline CDR1 and CDR2: KGHSH and LQKENI. The ends were cut back, 3 bases at V and 4 bases at J, with 2 bases in the middle. For the CDR3, the DNA is TGTGCCAGCTCACCCTCAGATACGCAGTATTTT. The encoded protein is CASSPSDTQYF.

This chain connects TRBV2 to TRBJ2-2; 11 bases fit TRBD2. Per germline, CDR1 SNHLY and CDR2 FYNNEI. Trimming took 6 bases from V and 7 from J; bases not matched to a gene: 10. The CDR3 is 16 amino acids. The CDR3 is CASSALAGAGGGELFF. The CDR3 nucleotides read TGTGCCAGCAGCGCACTAGCGGGAGCCGGTGGCGGGGAGCTGTTTTTT.